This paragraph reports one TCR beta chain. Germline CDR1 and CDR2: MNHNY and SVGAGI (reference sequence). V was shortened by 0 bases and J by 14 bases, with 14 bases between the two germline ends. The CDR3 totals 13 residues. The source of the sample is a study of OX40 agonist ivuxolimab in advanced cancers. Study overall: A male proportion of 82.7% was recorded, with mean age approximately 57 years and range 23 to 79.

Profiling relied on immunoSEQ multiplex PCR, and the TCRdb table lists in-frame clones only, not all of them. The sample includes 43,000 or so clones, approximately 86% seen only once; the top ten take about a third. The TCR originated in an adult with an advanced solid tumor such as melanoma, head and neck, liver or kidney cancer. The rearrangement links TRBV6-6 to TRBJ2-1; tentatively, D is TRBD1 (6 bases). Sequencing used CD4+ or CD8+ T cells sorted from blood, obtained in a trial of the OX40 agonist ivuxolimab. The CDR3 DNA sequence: TGTGCCAGCAGTTACTCACGGGACATCGAAGAGTTCTTC. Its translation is CASSYSRDIEEFF.